The clone carrying this T cell receptor (beta chain) was seen repeatedly, ten times or more. The antigen is unknown. This sample is drawn from a study of blood T cells in healthy people across ages. Across the study: Template switching retrieved approximately one barcoded beta molecule for each two T cells. Points from the study as a whole: The study regarded diversity estimates from one million T cells as underestimates. Across the age range, TCR beta diversity per million T cells fell in a roughly linear way.

Combining a sample-barcoded 5' primer with a J-beta primer mix, a second PCR ran for roughly 7 to 11 cycles. TCRdb passed the 5' RACE reads through MiXCR, listing each CDR3 protein once. The sample shows about 620,000 distinct CDR3 sequences, roughly half of them seen only once. V lost 0 bases and J lost 4, with 12 bases in between. There are 15 residues in the CDR3. Germline-derived CDR1 and CDR2 are MNHEY and SVGAGI. The sequence came from a woman over 75 in good health. This chain joins TRBV6-5 and TRBJ2-5, with D perhaps matching TRBD1 (6 bases). Source material: blood. The DNA of the CDR3 is TGTGCCAGCAGTTACTCGATTGGGGGCGGAGAGACCCAGTACTTC. Encoded protein: CASSYSIGGGETQYF.